One sample yielded the 29 T cell receptor beta chains listed below, sequenced in a study of blood T cells in healthy people across ages. The use of a sample-barcoded 5' primer and a J-beta primer mix characterized a second PCR of roughly 6 to 11 cycles. From the 5' RACE reads, TCRdb called clonotypes with MiXCR, one entry per CDR3 protein. The sample holds almost 800,000 distinct CDR3 sequences, roughly 60% seen once. The sequenced sample was blood. These receptors were obtained from a man younger than 45 in good health.

The V and J genes are TRBV20-1 and TRBJ1-1, with D maybe TRBD1 (5 bases). The V gene lost 4 bases and the J gene lost 0 bases, with 15 bases spanning the gap. The CDR3 runs 15 residues. CDR1 is DFQATT, CDR2 SNEGSKA, per germline (reference sequence). The DNA of the CDR3 is TGCAGTGCTATCCTCCCTCACAGGTTGAACACTGAAGCTTTCTTT. Protein sequence: CSAILPHRLNTEAFF.

The rearrangement links TRBV6-6 to TRBJ1-1, with D tentatively TRBD1 (6 bases). The CDR3 consists of 15 residues. Germline V gene sequence: CDR1 MNHNY, CDR2 SVGAGI (reference sequence). V was trimmed by 0 bases and J by 10 bases, leaving 18 bases between them. The CDR3 nucleotides read TGTGCCAGCAGTTACTCGGCCCTTCAGACAGGAGGAGCTTTCTTT. Protein sequence: CASSYSALQTGGAFF.

The J gene is TRBJ2-5, the V gene TRBV20-1; TRBD1 is a possible D gene (6 bases). Germline assignment: CDR1 DFQATT and CDR2 SNEGSKA (reference sequence). This CDR3 is 17 amino acids long. V was clipped by 1 base and J by 4 bases, with 22 bases between them. The CDR3 sequence is CSARGVRAGAVLETQYF. DNA of the CDR3: TGCAGTGCTAGAGGGGTTCGGGCAGGGGCTGTTCTAGAGACCCAGTACTTC.

This clonotype was counted between two and nine times. J is TRBJ2-3 and V is TRBV20-1, with D perhaps assigned TRBD1 or TRBD2 (6 bases each). The CDR3 contains 11 residues. Trimming took 8 bases from V and 6 from J, leaving 12 bases between them. The germline CDR1 and CDR2 sequences are DFQATT and SNEGSKA (reference sequence). The CDR3 region has the DNA TGCAGTTGGGGGGCGGACGATACGCAGTATTTT. Translating gives CSWGADDTQYF.

There are a few counts of this clonotype. This chain joins TRBV7-8 and TRBJ2-5, with a possible D match to TRBD2 (6 bases). The CDR3 has 15 amino acids. Germline loops: CDR1 SGHVS, CDR2 FQNEAQ. Trimming removed 1 base at V and 1 base at J, with 10 bases between. The CDR3 nucleotides read TGTGCCAGCAGCTTAGGGGCGGGACTCCAAGAGACCCAGTACTTC. As protein: CASSLGAGLQETQYF.

The V gene is TRBV12-3 or TRBV12-4, the J gene TRBJ1-2, with 7 bases that match TRBD1. With 4 bases clipped from V and 8 bases from J, the junction kept 13 bases outside the gene matches. The CDR3 runs 15 residues. The CDR3 nucleotides are TGTGCCAGCAGTTCCGAAGGAGGGGGCCTGGGGGGCTACACCTTC. Protein product: CASSSEGGGLGGYTF.

In this sample, this clonotype turned up a few times. The rearrangement joins TRBV6-2 or TRBV6-3 to TRBJ1-2; 7 bases are a match to TRBD1. CDR3 length: 12 amino acids. The germline V gene has CDR1 MNHEY and CDR2 SVGEGT. The trim removed 8 bases at V and 2 bases at J, leaving 2 bases unmatched. The CDR3 is CASGDRNYGYTF. CDR3 bases: TGTGCCAGCGGGGACAGAAACTATGGCTACACCTTC.

This clonotype appeared a few times. The chain has TRBV20-1 and TRBJ2-7, with 9 bases that match TRBD2. The J call may be wrong; the DNA end is better matched by TRBJ2-5. From germline, CDR1 is DFQATT and CDR2 SNEGSKA (reference sequence). The CDR3 totals 14 residues. CDR3 residues: CSALSSGNQETQYF. DNA of the CDR3: TGCAGTGCTTTGTCTAGCGGGAATCAAGAGACCCAGTACTTC.

This chain links TRBV7-9 with TRBJ2-3; D could derive from TRBD1 or TRBD2 (5 bases each). The length of the CDR3 is 14 residues. V lost 6 bases, J lost 2 bases, and 12 bases lay in between. Germline CDR1 and CDR2: SEHNR and FQNEAQ (reference sequence). The CDR3 protein is CASRGRGHTDTQYF. CDR3 bases: TGTGCCAGCAGGGGACGAGGACACACAGATACGCAGTATTTT.

This chain links TRBV3-1 with TRBJ2-7; 12 bases match TRBD2. The CDR3 is 18 amino acids. After removal of 1 base from V and 0 bases from J, the junction contained 7 bases not matched to a gene. The germline CDR1 and CDR2 sequences are LGHDT and YNNKEL (reference sequence). CDR3 in DNA: TGTGCCAGCAGCCAAGCACTAGCGGGGGGCAAGAACTCCTACGAGCAGTACTTC. Translated: CASSQALAGGKNSYEQYF.

This clonotype was recorded many times. The CDR3 region has the DNA TGCAGCGTTGTCGGGCCCGTGGTCGGGGACGCTCGGATCCAGTACTTC. Translating it yields CSVVGPVVGDARIQYF. The chain combines TRBV29-1 with TRBJ2-5, with D possibly being TRBD1 or TRBD2 (5 bases each). CDR1 SQVTM and CDR2 ANQGSEA come from the germline V gene. The CDR3 sequence is 16 residues long. V shed 4 bases and J shed 10 bases, with 28 bases lying between them.

This chain joins TRBV4-3 and TRBJ2-5; unclear D gene. This CDR3 is built from 13 residues. Germline CDR1 LGHNA, CDR2 YSLEER. Trimming pared 0 bases from V and 1 base from J, leaving 3 bases between. The CDR3: CASSQDLQETQYF. The CDR3 nucleotides read TGCGCCAGCAGCCAAGACCTCCAAGAGACCCAGTACTTC.

This clonotype has only a few counts. This chain connects TRBV29-1 to TRBJ2-1; TRBD2 agrees at 11 bases. V lost 4 bases to trimming and J lost 0 bases; unmatched junction nucleotides: 8. Germline CDR1 reads SQVTM; CDR2 reads ANQGSEA. The CDR3 contains 17 residues. The CDR3: CSVVGSGRGSSYNEQFF. CDR3 nucleotides: TGCAGCGTTGTGGGTAGCGGGAGGGGAAGCTCCTACAATGAGCAGTTCTTC.

The chain combines TRBV5-1 with TRBJ2-1; 8 bases agree with TRBD2. CDR1 and CDR2 from the germline V gene are SGHRS and YFSETQ. The ends lost 3 bases at V and 4 bases at J; junction bases unmatched: 6. The CDR3 loop spans 15 amino acids. Here the CDR3 DNA reads TGCGCCAGCAGCTCCAGCGGGAGAGTTTACAATGAGCAGTTCTTC. Protein: CASSSSGRVYNEQFF. Filled out from reference TRBV5-1 and TRBJ2-1, the complete variable domain reads KAGVTQTPRYLIKTRGQQVTLSCSPISGHRSVSWYQQTPGQGLQFLFEYFSETQRNKGNFPGRFSGRQFSNSRSEMNVSTLELGDSALYLCASSSSGRVYNEQFFGPGTRLTVL.

The chain has TRBV12-3 or TRBV12-4 and TRBJ2-5, with D maybe TRBD1 (6 bases). Trimming removed 4 bases from V and 4 bases from J, with 13 bases in between. The CDR3 extends over 14 amino acids. CDR3: CASSSAFRGETQYF. The DNA of the CDR3 is TGTGCCAGCAGTTCCGCCTTCAGGGGAGAGACCCAGTACTTC.

The chain joins TRBV20-1 to TRBJ1-4; D is possibly TRBD1 (6 bases). Germline values: CDR1 DFQATT, CDR2 SNEGSKA (reference sequence). The CDR3 covers 13 residues. Trimming shortened V by 6 bases and J by 3 bases, and 11 bases separated the two germline ends. The CDR3 DNA follows: TGCAGTGCAAGACAGGATCCTAATGAAAAACTGTTTTTT. It yields the protein CSARQDPNEKLFF.

The chain carries TRBV24-1 and TRBJ2-3, with a possible D match to TRBD2 (5 bases). CDR3 length: 15 amino acids. Germline V gene lookup returns CDR1 KGHDR and CDR2 SFDVKD. The V end was cut by 11 bases, the J end by 4 bases, with 21 bases between. As DNA, the CDR3 is TGTGCCAGCTCAAACAGCGGAATACAGTCAGATACGCAGTATTTT. Amino acid sequence: CASSNSGIQSDTQYF.

The chain couples TRBV2 to TRBJ1-6; 7 bases are a match to TRBD1. CDR3 length equals 14 residues. Per germline, CDR1 SNHLY and CDR2 FYNNEI. With V trimmed by 7 bases and J by 7 bases, 7 bases remained unmatched. The CDR3 here is CASIEGQSNSPLHF. The CDR3 coding sequence is TGTGCCAGCATTGAGGGACAGAGCAATTCACCCCTCCACTTT.

There are a few counts of this clonotype. The chain links TRBV12-3 or TRBV12-4 to TRBJ1-6, with 7 bases matching TRBD1. V lost 5 bases, J lost 10 bases, and 14 bases stayed unmatched. The CDR3 is made up of 16 amino acids. CDR3 amino acids: CASSPTGIKGASPLHF. CDR3 bases: TGTGCCAGCAGTCCCACCGGGATCAAGGGGGCATCACCCCTCCACTTT.

This clonotype was observed a handful of times. The chain uses TRBV20-1 and TRBJ2-1; 9 bases align to TRBD1. V shed 6 bases and J 7 bases; nucleotides not matched to a gene: 22. CDR1 is DFQATT, CDR2 SNEGSKA, per germline (reference sequence). The CDR3 is made up of 18 amino acids. CDR3 DNA: TGCAGTGCCCCAAGGAAACTTTCCGGGACAGGGATGGGGAATGAGCAGTTCTTC. Encoded protein: CSAPRKLSGTGMGNEQFF.

Comments on this clonotype: Likely a read error: the CDR3 ends without its conserved phenylalanine or tryptophan. The J gene is TRBJ2-1, the V gene TRBV27, with D perhaps given as TRBD1 or TRBD2 (6 bases each). Trimming took 2 bases from V and 0 from J, leaving 17 bases between them. The CDR3 loop spans 18 amino acids. CDR1 is MNHEY and CDR2 is SMNVEV in the germline V gene (reference sequence). DNA of the CDR3: TGTGCCAGCAGTTTACCTAGCGCTAGGGGGAGCTCCTACAATGAGCAGTTCTTA. Translated, it gives CASSLPSARGSSYNEQFL.

The gene calls are TRBV30 and TRBJ2-1; 8 bases agree with TRBD2. The CDR3 contains 14 residues. Germline loops: CDR1 GTSNPN, CDR2 SVGIG (reference sequence). The V gene end was trimmed by 4 bases and the J gene end by 6 bases; junction bases not matched to a gene: 8. The CDR3 DNA reads TGTGCCTGGACAACCGGGACTAGTGGCAATGAGCAGTTCTTC. Its translation is CAWTTGTSGNEQFF.

This clonotype was picked up many times. A read error may be the cause here, since a much bigger clone is one base away. The chain has TRBV20-1 and TRBJ2-5; 7 bases map to TRBD1. Germline assignment: CDR1 DFQATT and CDR2 SNEGSKA (reference sequence). Trimming removed 6 bases from V and 11 bases from J; junction bases left unmatched: 27. There are 17 residues in the CDR3. The CDR3, as DNA: TGCAGTGCAAGACAGGGCGAGGGCACACGGGGTCGCAATGAGCAGTACTTC. Amino acids: CSARQGEGTRGRNEQYF.

The V and J genes are TRBV7-9 and TRBJ1-2; D uncertain. V was trimmed by 3 bases and J by 8 bases, leaving 13 bases between them. The V gene's germline CDR1 is SEHNR and CDR2 FQNEAQ (reference sequence). The CDR3 is made up of 13 amino acids. CDR3 DNA: TGTGCCAGCAGCTTCGGAACGGACTCAGGCTACACCTTC. This translates into CASSFGTDSGYTF.

The sample holds one count of this clonotype. This sequence joins TRBV6-5 and TRBJ2-5; 8 bases match TRBD1. Germline CDR1 is MNHEY and CDR2 is SVGAGI. The CDR3 consists of 14 residues. Germline trimming cut 6 bases from V and 4 bases from J; bases unmatched to any gene: 7. CDR3 coding DNA: TGTGCCAGCAGCCGTCGGACAGGGTCAGAGACCCAGTACTTC. It translates to CASSRRTGSETQYF.

The chain combines TRBV25-1 with TRBJ2-1; 10 bases line up with TRBD2. The junction had 5 bases not matched to a gene; V was cut back by 4 bases and J by 5 bases. The CDR3 has 15 amino acids. CDR1 and CDR2 from the germline V gene are MGHDK and SYGVNS. The CDR3, as DNA: TGTGCCAGCAGTGGGATTACTAGCGGGAACAATGAGCAGTTCTTC. Amino acids: CASSGITSGNNEQFF. The entire variable domain, with the rest obtained from reference TRBV25-1 and TRBJ2-1, is as follows: EADIYQTPRYLVIGTGKKITLECSQTMGHDKMYWYQQDPGMELHLIHYSYGVNSTEKGDLSSESTVSRIRTEHFPLTLESARPSHTSQYLCASSGITSGNNEQFFGPGTRLTVL.

The chain links TRBV25-1 to TRBJ2-1; TRBD2 matches at 8 bases. J was trimmed by 2 bases and V by 5 bases; bases with no gene match: 5. CDR3 size: 15 residues. CDR1 is MGHDK, CDR2 SYGVNS, per germline. The CDR3 coding sequence is TGTGCCAGCAGTTTCGGGAGGGCGGCCTACAATGAGCAGTTCTTC. Protein sequence: CASSFGRAAYNEQFF.

This clonotype was seen only once. This chain connects TRBV6-2 or TRBV6-3 to TRBJ1-2, with 8 bases that match TRBD1. This CDR3 is 16 amino acids long. The V and J ends lost 0 bases and 4 bases, in that order; junction bases with no gene match: 7. CDR1 is MNHEY, CDR2 SVGEGT, per germline. CDR3: CASSYSGTGPFYGYTF. For the CDR3, the DNA is TGTGCCAGCAGTTACTCCGGGACAGGACCGTTCTATGGCTACACCTTC.

This chain uses TRBV6-5 with TRBJ2-6; D may be TRBD1 (5 bases). V shed 0 bases and J shed 1 base, with 7 bases lying between them. CDR3 length: 16 amino acids. Germline values: CDR1 MNHEY, CDR2 SVGAGI. Here the CDR3 DNA reads TGTGCCAGCAGTTACTCACAGGCTTCTGGGGCCAACGTCCTGACTTTC. This gives the protein CASSYSQASGANVLTF.